The TCR beta chain described here comes from a study of neurological immune-mediated disorders. This clonotype was detected a few times. Per germline, CDR1 MNHNY and CDR2 SVGAGI (reference sequence). This CDR3 has 21 residues. Unmatched junction bases numbered 19, after V lost 0 bases and J lost 5 bases. TCRdb redid the calling of the 5' RACE reads with MiXCR, one entry per CDR3 protein. The sample holds about 62,000 distinct CDR3 sequences, under 5.5% seen once. The TCR comes from a woman aged 45-65 years with multiple sclerosis. The chain is built from TRBV6-6 and TRBJ1-3, with TRBD1 matching over 10 bases. The sequenced sample was PBMCs. This chain's CDR3 is CASSYSIGWDRGYSARNTIYF. The CDR3 DNA reads as TGTGCCAGCAGTTACTCGATCGGGTGGGACAGGGGCTATTCGGCGAGAAACACCATATATTTT.